This T cell receptor (beta chain) was identified during a study of regulatory T cells in long-lasting Graves disease. Many counts were recorded for this clonotype. Its target is not known. The length of the CDR3 is 14 residues. Between the trimmed V and J ends, which lost 7 bases and 0 bases, there was a span of 13 bases. The V gene's germline CDR1 is MDHEN and CDR2 SYDVKM. Overall study findings and caveats: Persistent disease preferred TRBV28, TRBJ1-2 and TRBJ2-5; new disease, TRBV20-1 and TRBJ2-1.

Arm-PCR of CDR3 regions and iRepertoire HTBI primers were used to build TCR beta libraries. TCRdb fed the multiplex PCR reads into MiXCR, producing one record per CDR3 protein. The sample lists 540,000 or so distinct CDR3 sequences, around an eighth seen once, with about 9.1% in the top ten. Time point specified: newly diagnosed GD, antithyroid drugs for less than 3 months. RNA isolated from PBMCs was used to make the TCR library. These data are also associated with another study on T cells in Graves' hyperthyroidism and ophthalmopathy. That publication notes: An initial round of RT-PCR targeting the TCR CDR3 relied on the HTBI primer set.

This clonotype was obtained from a man aged 25-45 years with Graves disease. Here the sequenced sample was peripheral blood mononuclear cells (PBMCs), taken at new diagnosis, from a patient treated with antithyroid drugs. The V call is TRBV28, the J call TRBJ2-7; the D gene could be TRBD1 or TRBD2 (5 bases each). CDR3 nucleotides: TGTGCCAGCACCTCCGGGGCCGCCTCCTACGAGCAGTACTTC. This sequence encodes CASTSGAASYEQYF. The full variable domain, its missing parts supplied by reference TRBV28 and TRBJ2-7, is DVKVTQSSRYLVKRTGEKVFLECVQDMDHENMFWYRQDPGLGLRLIYFSYDVKMKEKGDIPEGYSVSREKKERFSLILESASTNQTSMYLCASTSGAASYEQYFGPGTRLTVT.